This TCR beta chain originates from a study of CD8+CD57+ T cells in acquired aplastic anemia. Many counts were recorded for this clonotype. The germline V gene encodes CDR1 SQVTM and CDR2 ANQGSEA. This CDR3 spans 13 amino acids. The V end lost 4 bases, the J end lost 3 bases, and 10 bases lay between the germline ends. Profiles of TCR beta VDJ and CDR3 were generated from a genomic DNA template. TCRdb reprocessed the reads via MiXCR and lists one record per CDR3 protein. The sample yields under 500,000 distinct CDR3 sequences, over 25% seen once. Only patients with CD8+CD57+ cell expansion on flow cytometry were chosen for sequencing.

The receptor was derived from a human donor with aplastic anemia. V and J are TRBV29-1 and TRBJ1-3; the D is unclear. The sample consisted of sorted CD4+, CD8+, or CD8+CD57+ T cells (not recorded which) from PBMCs. In nucleotides, the CDR3 is TGCAGCGTTGTTCGGATCGGTGGAAACACCATATATTTT. It specifies CSVVRIGGNTIYF.